The clone carrying this T cell receptor beta chain was seen just once. Its cognate antigen is unknown. The treatment here: oral pan-JAK inhibitor, 5-10 mg twice daily. These data are taken from a study of CD8+ T cells in alopecia areata. Study overall: Tofacitinib was taken orally by treated patients, and the dose was 5 to 10 mg twice daily.

The authors extracted RNA and reverse transcribed it into cDNA as the sequencing template. Method: immunoSEQ multiplex PCR; TCRdb's copy keeps in-frame clones and lacks some. The data contain about 100,000 clones, less than 90% of them singletons. In germline, CDR1 is WSHSY, CDR2 SAAADI. This CDR3 is 13 amino acids long. The V gene lost 5 bases and the J gene lost 1 base, with 9 bases spanning the gap. Study conclusions and caveats: Sequenced scalp T cells also include alphabeta T cells resident in normal skin.

The sequenced sample was CD8+ T cells sorted from blood, obtained at week 24, from a patient treated with tofacitinib. The V gene is TRBV10-2, the J gene TRBJ2-7; possibly TRBD1 for D (5 bases). The TCR originated in a human donor with alopecia areata. CDR3 bases: TGCGCCAGCAGTCGTAGACAGTCCTACGAGCAGTACTTC. Its protein product is CASSRRQSYEQYF.